One sample yielded the 5 T cell receptor beta chains listed below, sequenced in a study of blood T cells in healthy people across ages. Next came a second PCR, run for 7 to 11 cycles, which used a sample-barcoded 5' primer along with a J-beta primer mix. Using its own MiXCR run on the 5' RACE reads, TCRdb lists one record per CDR3 protein. The table shows around 900,000 distinct CDR3 sequences, with roughly 47% occurring only once. The material sequenced was blood. The receptors come from a woman aged 55-70 years in good health.

The chain carries TRBV18 and TRBJ2-3; D is uncertain. Trimming removed 2 bases at V and 1 base at J, with 7 bases between. This CDR3 region has 14 residues. Germline V gives CDR1 KGHSH, CDR2 LQKENI. The CDR3 protein is CASSPIGRTDTQYF. The CDR3 DNA reads TGTGCCAGCTCACCAATAGGCCGCACAGATACGCAGTATTTT. The full variable domain, with the rest looked up from reference TRBV18 and TRBJ2-3, is NAGVMQNPRHLVRRRGQEARLRCSPMKGHSHVYWYRQLPEEGLKFMVYLQKENIIDESGMPKERFSAEFPKEGPSILRIQQVVRGDSAAYFCASSPIGRTDTQYFGPGTRLTVL.

The gene calls are TRBV6-1 and TRBJ2-7; 7 bases match TRBD1. The CDR3 runs to 14 residues. CDR1 is MNHNS, CDR2 SASEGT, per germline. V lost 2 bases, J lost 6 bases, and 7 bases stayed unmatched. The CDR3 spells CASSEWEGGGEQYF. CDR3 DNA sequence: TGTGCCAGCAGTGAATGGGAAGGGGGCGGCGAGCAGTACTTC.

The chain is built from TRBV20-1 and TRBJ2-3; weak D call: TRBD2 (6 bases). This CDR3 has 13 residues. The germline V and J ends were trimmed by 0 bases and 6 bases, with 10 bases remaining between them. CDR1 and CDR2 (germline): DFQATT, SNEGSKA (reference sequence). The CDR3 spells CSARDGRGDTQYF. As DNA, the CDR3 is TGCAGTGCTAGAGACGGGAGAGGGGATACGCAGTATTTT.

The V and J genes are TRBV24-1 and TRBJ1-2, with D perhaps TRBD1 (5 bases). The CDR3 has 15 residues. The germline V gene has CDR1 KGHDR and CDR2 SFDVKD. Trimming removed 4 bases from V and 8 bases from J, with 19 bases in between. The CDR3 spells CATSEASRDLRGYTF. DNA for the CDR3: TGTGCCACCAGTGAAGCATCCCGGGACTTGAGGGGCTACACCTTC.

The chain is built from TRBV4-2 and TRBJ2-7; 8 bases map to TRBD1. After removal of 2 bases from V and 2 bases from J, the junction contained 8 bases not matched to a gene. Germline CDR1 is LGHNA and CDR2 is YNFKEQ. The CDR3 runs to 16 residues. CDR3 sequence reads: CASSQSGQGKTYEQYF. The CDR3 DNA reads TGTGCCAGCAGCCAAAGCGGACAGGGTAAAACCTACGAGCAGTACTTC.